Listed below are T cell receptor beta chains from one sample, sequenced in a study of T cell responses to AZD1222 COVID-19 vaccine. Only in-frame clones appear in the TCRdb table, and some are missing; sequencing was by immunoSEQ multiplex PCR. Among approximately 100,000 clones listed, about 90% were seen once. The starting material was peripheral blood, obtained 28 days after the second AZD1222 dose. These receptors originate from an adult who received the AZD1222 COVID-19 vaccine. Both conserved end residues are part of each CDR3. D genes are given only for firm matches. Expanded clones get a size class; other rows say once, few or many, or leave the size out.

CDR3aa	CDR3nt	abundance	d_gene	v_gene	j_gene
CASSPSETQYF	TGTGCCAGCAGCCCCTCGGAGACCCAGTACTTC	NA	NA	TRBV7-9	TRBJ2-5
CASSLGVDSNQPQHF	TGTGCCAGTAGTCTGGGGGTGGATAGCAATCAGCCCCAGCATTTT	few	NA	TRBV19	TRBJ1-5
CASSSRPGGLANTGELFF	TGTGCCAGCAGCTCCCGGCCGGGGGGGCTCGCGAACACCGGGGAGCTGTTTTTT	NA	TRBD2	TRBV11-3	TRBJ2-2
CASKHATGGEQYF	TGTGCCAGCAAGCATGCGACAGGGGGCGAGCAGTACTTC	NA	NA	TRBV21-1	TRBJ2-7
CASILKGAENIQYF	TGTGCCAGCATATTGAAGGGGGCGGAAAACATTCAGTACTTC	NA	TRBD1	TRBV6-5	TRBJ2-4
CASSLAGSTDTQYF	TGTGCCAGCAGCTTAGCAGGTTCCACAGATACGCAGTATTTT	NA	NA	TRBV11-2	TRBJ2-3
CASSLGPGNNEQFF	TGTGCCAGCAGCTTAGGACCAGGCAACAATGAGCAGTTCTTC	NA	NA	TRBV11-3	TRBJ2-1
CASSLALGDYTF	TGTGCCAGCAGTTTAGCGCTGGGAGACTACACCTTC	NA	NA	TRBV12-3/TRBV12-4	TRBJ1-2
CASQYSGGLNEQFF	TGTGCCAGCCAGTATTCGGGGGGCTTGAATGAGCAGTTCTTC	NA	NA	TRBV6-6	TRBJ2-1
CASSSAGTYEQYF	TGTGCCAGCAGCTCCGCGGGGACCTACGAGCAGTACTTC	NA	NA	TRBV7-3	TRBJ2-7
CASSVGLGPYEQYF	TGTGCCAGCAGCGTAGGTCTAGGGCCCTACGAGCAGTACTTC	NA	NA	TRBV9	TRBJ2-7
CSVVSGGLSYEQYF	TGCAGCGTAGTGAGCGGGGGTCTTTCCTACGAGCAGTACTTC	NA	TRBD2	TRBV29-1	TRBJ2-7
CASSFEGVPGGSYNEQFF	TGTGCCAGCAGCTTTGAGGGTGTCCCCGGAGGCTCCTACAATGAGCAGTTCTTC	NA	NA	TRBV12-1	TRBJ2-1
CASSWREYGYTF	TGTGCCAGCAGCTGGCGAGAGTATGGCTACACCTTC	NA	NA	TRBV5-6	TRBJ1-2
CASTASSYNSPLHF	TGTGCCAGCACCGCCAGCTCCTATAATTCACCCCTCCACTTT	NA	NA	TRBV27	TRBJ1-6
CASSQKTGLAGTYNEQFF	TGCGCCAGCAGCCAAAAGACCGGACTAGCGGGGACCTACAATGAGCAGTTCTTC	NA	TRBD2	TRBV4-1	TRBJ2-1
CASTRSDCLHYGYTF	TGTGCCAGCACCCGGAGCGACTGTCTACACTATGGCTACACCTTC	NA	NA	TRBV3-1/TRBV3-2	TRBJ1-2
CASSINLGANEKLFF	TGTGCCAGTAGTATTAATTTGGGGGCTAATGAAAAACTGTTTTTT	once	NA	TRBV19	TRBJ1-4
CASRSTGGDEQFF	TGTGCCAGCAGATCGACAGGGGGCGATGAGCAGTTCTTC	NA	TRBD1	TRBV7-9	TRBJ2-1
CASRGAGDTEAFF	TGTGCCAGCAGAGGGGCAGGGGACACTGAAGCTTTCTTT	NA	NA	TRBV11-2	TRBJ1-1
CASSPGSIYQPQHF	TGTGCCAGCAGTCCCGGGAGTATCTATCAGCCCCAGCATTTT	NA	NA	TRBV27	TRBJ1-5
CASSLDGGEAQPQHF	TGCGCCAGCAGCTTGGACGGGGGCGAGGCTCAGCCCCAGCATTTT	NA	NA	TRBV5-1	TRBJ1-5
CASSLGGSGANVLTF	TGTGCCAGCTCACTTGGGGGCTCTGGGGCCAACGTCCTGACTTTC	once	NA	TRBV18	TRBJ2-6
CASSLQNNEQFF	TGTGCCAGCAGCCTGCAAAACAATGAGCAGTTCTTC	few	NA	TRBV11-3	TRBJ2-1
CASSRTALEQYF	TGTGCCAGCAGTCGGACAGCCCTCGAGCAGTACTTC	NA	NA	TRBV6-5	TRBJ2-7
CASSQGSGELAKNIQYF	TGCGCCAGCAGCCAAGGTTCCGGGGAACTAGCCAAAAACATTCAGTACTTC	NA	NA	TRBV4-1	TRBJ2-4
CASSLFGTGPASGNTIYF	TGTGCCAGCAGCTTATTTGGGACAGGTCCTGCCTCTGGAAACACCATATATTTT	NA	TRBD1	TRBV7-8	TRBJ1-3
CASSIMPAIAGNTIYF	TGTGCCAGTAGTATTATGCCGGCGATCGCTGGAAACACCATATATTTT	once	NA	TRBV19	TRBJ1-3
CASSPRQGYNSPLHF	TGTGCCAGCAGCCCAAGACAGGGGTATAATTCACCCCTCCACTTT	NA	TRBD1	TRBV7-9	TRBJ1-6
CASSLGGGYYGYTF	TGTGCCAGCAGCTTAGGTGGGGGGTACTATGGCTACACCTTC	NA	NA	TRBV13	TRBJ1-2
CASSFSGDSYEQYF	TGTGCCAGCAGCTTCAGCGGGGACAGCTACGAGCAGTACTTC	NA	NA	TRBV7-2	TRBJ2-7
CASRPSGSFGNTIYF	TGTGCCAGCAGACCCTCAGGGAGCTTTGGAAACACCATATATTTT	NA	NA	TRBV6-5	TRBJ1-3
CASRGARTGLNEKLFF	TGCGCCAGCAGGGGAGCTCGGACAGGGTTAAATGAAAAACTGTTTTTT	once	TRBD1	TRBV5-1	TRBJ1-4
CASSGTPTVGNTEAFF	TGTGCCAGCAGTGGAACACCGACAGTGGGGAACACTGAAGCTTTCTTT	NA	NA	TRBV2	TRBJ1-1
CATSLNTEAFF	TGTGCCACCAGTCTGAACACTGAAGCTTTCTTT	NA	NA	TRBV15	TRBJ1-1
CASSLTSGGTLTDTQYF	TGCGCCAGCAGCTTGACTAGCGGGGGGACTCTCACAGATACGCAGTATTTT	NA	TRBD2	TRBV5-1	TRBJ2-3
CASGQRRGALYEQYF	TGCGCCAGCGGACAAAGACGGGGGGCCCTCTACGAGCAGTACTTC	NA	NA	TRBV10-1	TRBJ2-7
CASSEVLGQSYGYTF	TGTGCCAGCAGTGAAGTTTTGGGCCAGTCCTATGGCTACACCTTC	NA	NA	TRBV2	TRBJ1-2
CASSLEASGVLDTQYF	TGCGCCAGCAGCTTGGAGGCTAGCGGGGTGTTAGATACGCAGTATTTT	NA	TRBD2	TRBV5-1	TRBJ2-3
CASSPGQGYLDTGELFF	TGTGCCAGCAGCCCGGGGCAGGGGTACCTCGACACCGGGGAGCTGTTTTTT	NA	NA	TRBV11-2	TRBJ2-2
CASSPPRGNSPLHF	TGTGCCAGCTCACCGCCTCGGGGTAATTCACCCCTCCACTTT	NA	NA	TRBV18	TRBJ1-6
CASSLNPLGSGEQFF	TGTGCCAGCAGTCTAAACCCCCTCGGTTCGGGTGAGCAGTTCTTC	NA	NA	TRBV6-5	TRBJ2-1
CASSSRGFGYNEQFF	TGTGCTAGCAGCAGCAGGGGGTTTGGCTACAATGAGCAGTTCTTC	NA	TRBD1	TRBV7-7	TRBJ2-1
CASSLGGGRNSNQPQHF	TGTGCCAGCAGCCTTGGGGGGGGACGCAATAGCAATCAGCCCCAGCATTTT	NA	NA	TRBV13	TRBJ1-5
CASSPGQGAYQPQHF	TGTGCCAGTAGTCCCGGACAGGGGGCTTATCAGCCCCAGCATTTT	NA	TRBD1	TRBV19	TRBJ1-5
CASSQVDNGLIWYGYTF	TGTGCCAGCAGCCAAGTGGACAATGGGTTGATCTGGTATGGCTACACCTTC	many	NA	TRBV3-1/TRBV3-2	TRBJ1-2
CASSLAGGAREQYF	TGTGCCAGCAGCCTAGCGGGGGGGGCTCGCGAGCAGTACTTC	NA	TRBD2	TRBV3-1/TRBV3-2	TRBJ2-7
CASSLTSSGGKYIQYF	TGTGCCAGCAGCTTAACCTCTAGCGGGGGAAAGTACATTCAGTACTTC	NA	TRBD2	TRBV7-9	TRBJ2-4
CSVRRGTGGYNEQFF	TGCAGCGTCCGGAGGGGGACAGGGGGTTACAATGAGCAGTTCTTC	NA	TRBD1	TRBV29-1	TRBJ2-1
CASAGATNEKLFF	TGTGCCAGCGCAGGGGCAACTAATGAAAAACTGTTTTTT	NA	NA	TRBV6-5	TRBJ1-4
CATSSTSGAFNEQFF	TGTGCCACCAGCAGTACTAGCGGGGCTTTCAATGAGCAGTTCTTC	few	TRBD2	TRBV15	TRBJ2-1
CASSLTAGGGINQPQHF	TGTGCCAGCAGCTTGACGGCAGGGGGAGGGATCAATCAGCCCCAGCATTTT	NA	TRBD1	TRBV5-5	TRBJ1-5
CASSTGTASNEQFF	TGTGCCAGCAGCACCGGGACAGCGTCCAATGAGCAGTTCTTC	NA	TRBD1	TRBV11-2	TRBJ2-1